A single T cell receptor beta chain is shown here with its context. What it binds is not known. This sample is part of a study of cytomegalovirus exposure and HLA in healthy donors. As for the study in general: Across roughly 400 genotyped donors, over 70% landed in the Caucasian-associated ancestry cluster. Study observations and caveats: Later analysis associated a missense DCLRE1C variant with TCR beta V- and J-gene trimming. When analyzed later, the rates of TCR association showed variation by HLA locus, with DRB1 the most and HLA-C the fewest. Per a later analysis, roughly 17,000 TCR beta sequences showed association with HLA alleles at 0.05 false discovery rate.

PCR was performed using 60 Vbeta and 13 Jbeta primers. Method: immunoSEQ multiplex PCR; TCRdb's copy keeps in-frame clones and lacks some. This specimen shows about 170,000 clones; the ten leading clones hold 0.65% to 0.9%. CDR1 MRHNA and CDR2 SNTAGT come from the germline V gene. Between the trimmed V and J ends, which lost 4 bases and 0 bases, there was a span of 10 bases. The length of the CDR3 is 15 residues. The chain links TRBV6-4 to TRBJ2-1, with D possibly being TRBD2 (6 bases). The receptor was isolated from a woman younger than 35 in good health and CMV-seropositive. Sequencing input: PBMCs. CDR3 region: CASSGGTGSYNEQFF. As DNA, the CDR3 is TGTGCCAGCAGTGGCGGGACGGGCTCCTACAATGAGCAGTTCTTC.